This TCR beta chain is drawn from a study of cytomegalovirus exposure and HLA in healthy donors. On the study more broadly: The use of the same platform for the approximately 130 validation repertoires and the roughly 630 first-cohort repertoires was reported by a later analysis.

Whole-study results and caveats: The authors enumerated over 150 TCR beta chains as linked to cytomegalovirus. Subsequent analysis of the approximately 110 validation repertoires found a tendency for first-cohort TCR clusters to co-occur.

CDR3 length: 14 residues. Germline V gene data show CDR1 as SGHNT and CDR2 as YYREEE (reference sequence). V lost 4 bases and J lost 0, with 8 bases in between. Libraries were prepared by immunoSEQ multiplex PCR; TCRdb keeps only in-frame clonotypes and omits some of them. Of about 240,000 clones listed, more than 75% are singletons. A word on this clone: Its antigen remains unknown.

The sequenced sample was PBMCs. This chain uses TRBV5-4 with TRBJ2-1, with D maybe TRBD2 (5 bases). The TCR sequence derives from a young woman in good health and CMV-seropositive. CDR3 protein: CASSPTSSYNEQFF. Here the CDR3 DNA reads TGTGCCAGCAGCCCAACTAGCTCCTACAATGAGCAGTTCTTC.